This T cell receptor (beta chain) was sequenced during a study of blood T cell repertoires in COVID-19. Study-wide context: The United States, Italy and Spain were the sources of the acute and convalescent COVID-19 samples. The analysed material was cDNA or gDNA that came from T cells, B-cell-depleted T cells, or PBMCs.

This clone was detected a few times. The authors' processing: Estimates of nucleated cell counts were drawn from the amplification of reference gene primers. Sequencing was performed with immunoSEQ multiplex PCR; in TCRdb, only in-frame clones are kept and a portion is missing. That table is the source of V, J and clone size, and D and trimming were worked out from the DNA. This repertoire shows fewer than 250,000 clones, nearly 85% found once; its top ten account for 5.5%. Germline V CDR1 and CDR2: LGHNT, FRNRAP. After removal of 7 bases from V and 9 bases from J, the junction contained 10 bases not matched to a gene. The CDR3 has 14 amino acids.

V gene TRBV12-5 combines with J gene TRBJ2-1; 9 positions match TRBD2. This receptor was obtained from a human donor in a cohort sampled during active COVID-19. The sample comprised peripheral blood. The DNA of the CDR3 is TGTGCTAGTGCCTCTAGCGGGGAGACTGTTGAGCAGTTCTTC. This sequence encodes CASASSGETVEQFF.